Here is one TCR beta chain with its context. Its antigen remains unknown. The entry originates in a study of shared clonotypes between healthy human individuals. The authors ran the assay at deep level. TCRdb's copy holds only in-frame clones and misses some; the assay was immunoSEQ multiplex PCR. The sample comprises around 300,000 clones, over 75% of which are singletons, and roughly 15% rests with the top ten. This CDR3 is 14 amino acids long. V dropped 6 bases and J dropped 6 bases, with 14 bases sitting between them. The germline V gene encodes CDR1 MNHEY and CDR2 SMNVEV (reference sequence). General study points: Generation probability values for non-shared clonotypes were lower than those for clonotypes shared by all four donors.

The receptor's source is a man between 18 and 29 years old in good health. The specimen sequenced was memory CD8+ T cells sorted from blood. Subset denoted: CD45RO+ cells pooled with CCR7-negative TemRA cells. The chain has TRBV27 and TRBJ2-2, with D maybe TRBD2 (5 bases). The CDR3, as DNA: TGTGCCAGCAGCGATCGAGGGCCGCCCGGGGAGCTGTTTTTT. Protein: CASSDRGPPGELFF.